These 29 T cell receptor beta chains originate from one sample sequenced in a study of cytomegalovirus exposure and HLA in healthy donors. Primers for the PCR totalled 60 Vbeta and 13 Jbeta. Only in-frame clones appear in the TCRdb table, and some are missing; sequencing was by immunoSEQ multiplex PCR. The sample comprises approximately 150,000 clones, around 67% of which are singletons, and roughly 4.1% rests with the top ten. Sequenced input: PBMCs. These receptors all stem from a woman between 18 and 29 years old in good health and CMV-seropositive.

The gene calls are TRBV9 and TRBJ1-2; 7 nucleotides line up with TRBD1. The CDR3 consists of 14 residues. V lost 0 bases and J lost 6; bases outside the gene matches: 5. Germline values: CDR1 SGDLS, CDR2 YYNGEE. CDR3 sequence reads: CASSVDRGMHGYTF. In DNA form, the CDR3 reads TGTGCCAGCAGCGTAGACAGGGGAATGCATGGCTACACCTTC. Full variable domain (missing parts from reference TRBV9 and TRBJ1-2): DSGVTQTPKHLITATGQRVTLRCSPRSGDLSVYWYQQSLDQGLQFLIQYYNGEERAKGNILERFSAQQFPDLHSELNLSSLELGDSALYFCASSVDRGMHGYTFGSGTRLTVV.

This clone was picked up one time. The chain links TRBV9 to TRBJ2-1; the match to TRBD2 covers 10 bases. The CDR3 has 14 amino acids. V was clipped by 2 bases and J by 7 bases; unmatched bases: 3. Germline CDR1 reads SGDLS; CDR2 reads YYNGEE. The CDR3 DNA follows: TGTGCCAGCAGCGTCGGGACTAGCGAGAATGAGCAGTTCTTC. Its translation is CASSVGTSENEQFF.

This clone showed up just a few times. In DNA form, the CDR3 reads TGTGCCAGCCGGATTAACACAGGGGGCTTACTGAAGCAGTACTTC. It translates to CASRINTGGLLKQYF. This chain joins TRBV2 and TRBJ2-7; 9 nucleotides agree with TRBD1. The CDR3 length is 15 residues. The V gene's germline CDR1 is SNHLY and CDR2 FYNNEI. V shed 8 bases and J 8 bases; nucleotides not matched to a gene: 16.

The chain recombines TRBV4-2 with TRBJ2-5; 7 bases match TRBD1. J lost 4 bases, V lost 8 bases, and 10 bases had no gene match. This CDR3 contains 14 residues. Germline V gene data show CDR1 as LGHNA and CDR2 as YNFKEQ. The CDR3, as DNA: TGTGCCAGCGTCCAACAGGGGATAGGAGAGACCCAGTACTTC. It is translated as CASVQQGIGETQYF.

This chain uses TRBV7-3 with TRBJ2-1, with D maybe TRBD2 (6 bases). Between the trimmed V and J ends, which lost 2 bases and 7 bases, there was a span of 15 bases. In germline, CDR1 is SGHTA, CDR2 FQGTGA. The CDR3 covers 15 residues. CDR3 DNA: TGTGCCAGCAGCTTAGAATTGGGGGGTGCAAATGAGCAGTTCTTC. Amino acids: CASSLELGGANEQFF. Complete variable domain (other parts from reference TRBV7-3 and TRBJ2-1): GAGVSQTPSNKVTEKGKYVELRCDPISGHTALYWYRQSLGQGPEFLIYFQGTGAADDSGLPNDRFFAVRPEGSVSTLKIQRTERGDSAVYLCASSLELGGANEQFFGPGTRLTVL.

V usage is TRBV4-1 and J usage is TRBJ1-3, with 8 bases identical to TRBD1. From germline, CDR1 is MGHRA and CDR2 YSYEKL. CDR3 length: 15 amino acids. J was trimmed by 4 bases and V by 1 base; bases with no gene match: 3. As DNA, the CDR3 is TGCGCCAGCAGCCAAGTCGGACAGGGAGGAAACACCATATATTTT. Translated, it gives CASSQVGQGGNTIYF.

CDR3 residues: CATSKSGTGNYEQYF. CDR3 nucleotide sequence: TGTGCCACCAGCAAATCCGGGACAGGGAACTACGAGCAGTACTTC. The J gene is TRBJ2-7, the V gene TRBV15; TRBD1 aligns across 9 bases. CDR1 and CDR2 (germline): LNHNV, YYDKDF (reference sequence). This CDR3 has 15 residues. The trim removed 4 bases at V and 3 bases at J, leaving 7 bases unmatched. Together with reference TRBV15 and TRBJ2-7, the CDR3 gives the full variable domain: DAMVIQNPRYQVTQFGKPVTLSCSQTLNHNVMYWYQQKSSQAPKLLFHYYDKDFNNEADTPDNFQSRRPNTSFCFLDIRSPGLGDTAMYLCATSKSGTGNYEQYFGPGTRLTVT.

CDR3 in amino acids: CASESGGRQEPTDTQYF. CDR3 sequence (DNA): TGTGCCAGCGAATCAGGGGGCAGGCAGGAACCCACAGATACGCAGTATTTT. The chain employs TRBV7-9 and TRBJ2-3; 8 bases align to TRBD1. Trimming at V came to 8 bases and at J to 2 bases, leaving 15 bases not matched to a gene. Per the germline V gene, CDR1 is SEHNR and CDR2 is FQNEAQ (reference sequence). The CDR3 is made up of 17 amino acids.

This clone was seen a few times. The rearrangement uses TRBV29-1 and TRBJ2-1, with D possibly being TRBD2 (5 bases). Germline V gene data show CDR1 as SQVTM and CDR2 as ANQGSEA. Trimming removed 7 bases from V and 0 bases from J, with 10 bases in between. CDR3 length: 13 amino acids. The CDR3 coding sequence is TGCAGCGGAGGGCCGAGCTCCTACAATGAGCAGTTCTTC. The encoded protein is CSGGPSSYNEQFF.

The chain joins TRBV10-2 to TRBJ1-4, with no clear D. Germline assignment: CDR1 WSHSY and CDR2 SAAADI. The CDR3 is 14 amino acids. The V end was cut by 6 bases, the J end by 5 bases, with 13 bases between. The CDR3 bases are TGCGCCAGCAGACTTACAGAACAAAATGAAAAACTGTTTTTT. Translated, it gives CASRLTEQNEKLFF.

CDR3 loop: CASSFPAGGYLEQFF. For the CDR3, the DNA is TGTGCCAGCAGTTTTCCAGCGGGAGGGTATCTTGAGCAGTTCTTC. The V call is TRBV28, the J call TRBJ2-1; TRBD2 aligns across 10 bases. Germline CDR1 is MDHEN and CDR2 is SYDVKM. The J segment lost 9 bases and the V segment lost 3 bases, leaving 8 bases of the junction unmatched. The CDR3 loop spans 15 amino acids.

This chain's CDR3 is CASSRSGLQETQYF. CDR3 coding DNA: TGTGCCAGCAGTCGTAGCGGATTACAAGAGACCCAGTACTTC. V gene TRBV27 combines with J gene TRBJ2-5, with a weak D call TRBD2 (6 bases). The CDR3 extends over 14 amino acids. Per germline, CDR1 MNHEY and CDR2 SMNVEV (reference sequence). V dropped 5 bases and J dropped 2 bases, with 12 bases sitting between them.

A note on this clone: At one boundary the junction diverges from the germline segment, which might be a read error. This specimen includes other DNA sequences encoding the same CDR3. This chain connects TRBV6-5 to TRBJ1-6; D call uncertain. The length of the CDR3 is 13 residues. Germline lookup yields CDR1 MNHEY and CDR2 SVGAGI. CDR3 residues: CASSYITNSPLHF. The CDR3 DNA sequence: TGTGCCAGCAGTTACATTACAAATTCCCCCCTCCACTTT.

Details on this clone: This specimen includes other DNA sequences encoding the same CDR3. The rearrangement joins TRBV7-3 to TRBJ2-5; 8 bases line up with TRBD2. Germline V gene lookup returns CDR1 SGHTA and CDR2 FQGTGA. The V and J ends lost 2 bases and 2 bases, in that order; junction bases with no gene match: 1. This CDR3 contains 14 residues. Here the CDR3 reads CASSLAGGQETQYF. The CDR3 region has the DNA TGTGCCAGCAGCTTAGCGGGAGGTCAAGAGACCCAGTACTTC.

The chain uses TRBV19 and TRBJ1-5; 9 nucleotides agree with TRBD1. Germline V gives CDR1 LNHDA, CDR2 SQIVND (reference sequence). The CDR3 consists of 14 residues. V shed 5 bases, J shed 5 bases, and the junction held 4 bases outside the gene matches. This CDR3 reads CASSATGGYQPQHF. Written as DNA, the CDR3 is TGTGCCAGTAGTGCTACAGGGGGCTATCAGCCCCAGCATTTT.

The gene calls are TRBV5-1 and TRBJ2-1; 8 positions agree with TRBD2. J gave up 5 bases and V 1 base, and 8 bases lay outside the gene matches. The CDR3 consists of 16 residues. Germline lookup yields CDR1 SGHRS and CDR2 YFSETQ. The CDR3 region has the DNA TGCGCCAGCAGCTTGTGGGGGCTAGCGGGCAACAATGAGCAGTTCTTC. Protein product: CASSLWGLAGNNEQFF. Based on the CDR3 plus reference TRBV5-1 and TRBJ2-1, the full variable domain is KAGVTQTPRYLIKTRGQQVTLSCSPISGHRSVSWYQQTPGQGLQFLFEYFSETQRNKGNFPGRFSGRQFSNSRSEMNVSTLELGDSALYLCASSLWGLAGNNEQFFGPGTRLTVL.

This clone was observed a handful of times. The J gene is TRBJ1-2, the V gene TRBV15; 8 bases match TRBD1. The germline V gene has CDR1 LNHNV and CDR2 YYDKDF (reference sequence). The CDR3 loop spans 14 amino acids. V shed 4 bases and J 2 bases; nucleotides not matched to a gene: 3. In DNA, the CDR3 is TGTGCCACCAGCATCGACAGGGGAAACTATGGCTACACCTTC. Translating it yields CATSIDRGNYGYTF. Drawing the rest from reference TRBV15 and TRBJ1-2, the complete variable domain is DAMVIQNPRYQVTQFGKPVTLSCSQTLNHNVMYWYQQKSSQAPKLLFHYYDKDFNNEADTPDNFQSRRPNTSFCFLDIRSPGLGDTAMYLCATSIDRGNYGYTFGSGTRLTVV.

This sequence joins TRBV29-1 and TRBJ1-5; possible D gene TRBD1, 6 bases. CDR1 SQVTM and CDR2 ANQGSEA come from the germline V gene. The CDR3 sequence is 12 residues long. Deletions cut 2 bases from V and 10 bases from J, with 12 bases between. Here the CDR3 DNA reads TGCAGCGTTGAATTACAGGGTCAACCCCAGCATTTT. Residues: CSVELQGQPQHF.

J is TRBJ1-2 and V is TRBV30; D perhaps matches TRBD1 (6 bases). Germline assignment: CDR1 GTSNPN and CDR2 SVGIG (reference sequence). V was clipped by 3 bases and J by 8 bases, with 19 bases between them. This CDR3 is 14 amino acids long. The CDR3 DNA follows: TGTGCCTGGAGAGGTACAGGGCCTGAGAGGGGCTACACCTTC. Translating it yields CAWRGTGPERGYTF.

The chain uses TRBV6-4 and TRBJ1-5, with 7 bases identical to TRBD1. The CDR3 runs to 17 residues. The germline V gene has CDR1 MRHNA and CDR2 SNTAGT. The junction had 15 bases not matched to a gene; V was cut back by 7 bases and J by 3 bases. CDR3 loop: CASTLDPTGVLNQPQHF. The CDR3 DNA follows: TGTGCCAGCACTCTTGACCCTACAGGGGTTCTCAATCAGCCCCAGCATTTT.

The chain couples TRBV27 to TRBJ1-1; weak D call: TRBD1 (5 bases). The germline gives CDR1 MNHEY, CDR2 SMNVEV (reference sequence). The CDR3 is 13 residues long. Between the trimmed V and J ends, which lost 4 bases and 1 base, there was a span of 7 bases. In nucleotides, the CDR3 is TGTGCCAGCAGTTATAGGGGGAACACTGAAGCTTTCTTT. Protein sequence: CASSYRGNTEAFF.

The chain links TRBV5-1 to TRBJ2-2; 9 bases fit TRBD2. V trimming: 2 bases; J trimming: 4 bases; junction bases outside the gene matches: 3. The CDR3 spans 15 residues. Looked up from germline, CDR1 is SGHRS and CDR2 is YFSETQ. As DNA, the CDR3 is TGCGCCAGCAGCTTCACACTAGCGGGCACCGGGGAGCTGTTTTTT. Its protein product is CASSFTLAGTGELFF.

V usage is TRBV9 and J usage is TRBJ2-7; D uncertain. The germline CDR1 and CDR2 sequences are SGDLS and YYNGEE. V dropped 0 bases and J dropped 5 bases, with 12 bases sitting between them. The CDR3 sequence is 14 residues long. CDR3: CASSVEASRDEQYF. The CDR3 DNA sequence: TGTGCCAGCAGCGTAGAGGCTAGTAGAGACGAGCAGTACTTC.

This clone was seen only a few times. The chain has TRBV18 and TRBJ1-3, with D perhaps TRBD1 (6 bases). The germline V gene encodes CDR1 KGHSH and CDR2 LQKENI. This CDR3 has 15 amino acids. V lost 1 base, J lost 1 base, and 8 bases lay in between. The CDR3 here is CASSPQGESGNTIYF. CDR3 in DNA: TGTGCCAGCTCACCACAGGGGGAATCTGGAAACACCATATATTTT.

V gene TRBV5-1 combines with J gene TRBJ2-1; 7 bases align to TRBD1. The V and J ends lost 9 bases and 8 bases, in that order; junction bases with no gene match: 8. CDR3 length: 12 residues. In germline, CDR1 is SGHRS, CDR2 YFSETQ. Written as DNA, the CDR3 is TGCGCCACAGTCCGAGGGGGCGATGAGCAGTTCTTC. Its translation: CATVRGGDEQFF. Complete variable domain (other parts from reference TRBV5-1 and TRBJ2-1): KAGVTQTPRYLIKTRGQQVTLSCSPISGHRSVSWYQQTPGQGLQFLFEYFSETQRNKGNFPGRFSGRQFSNSRSEMNVSTLELGDSALYLCATVRGGDEQFFGPGTRLTVL.

For the CDR3, the DNA is TGTGCCAGCAGTGAATCAAGAGGCAATGAGCAGTTCTTC. Encoded protein: CASSESRGNEQFF. This chain links TRBV2 with TRBJ2-1; no reliable D call. This CDR3 has 13 amino acids. Trimming cost V 2 bases and J 6 bases, with 8 bases left between them. Germline lookup yields CDR1 SNHLY and CDR2 FYNNEI.

The chain joins TRBV19 to TRBJ2-5; 8 positions agree with TRBD1. With V trimmed by 8 bases and J by 5 bases, 7 bases remained unmatched. The length of the CDR3 is 13 residues. Per the germline V gene, CDR1 is LNHDA and CDR2 is SQIVND (reference sequence). The CDR3 DNA is TGTGCCAGTGTTGCAGGGGGCGCGGAGACCCAGTACTTC. Amino acid sequence: CASVAGGAETQYF.

The chain recombines TRBV20-1 with TRBJ1-1, with D perhaps TRBD1 (6 bases). V was cut by 6 bases and J by 11 bases, with 16 bases left in between. Germline V CDR1 and CDR2: DFQATT, SNEGSKA (reference sequence). This CDR3 comprises 11 residues. DNA for the CDR3: TGCAGTGCATACAGGGAAGCGAGGGCTTTCTTT. As protein: CSAYREARAFF.

V usage is TRBV7-3 and J usage is TRBJ2-5; no firm D call. CDR3 length: 13 residues. V dropped 5 bases and J dropped 0 bases, with 7 bases sitting between them. From germline, CDR1 is SGHTA and CDR2 FQGTGA. This CDR3 reads CASSLVYQETQYF. CDR3 DNA: TGTGCCAGCAGCCTCGTGTACCAAGAGACCCAGTACTTC. Full variable domain (missing parts from reference TRBV7-3 and TRBJ2-5): GAGVSQTPSNKVTEKGKYVELRCDPISGHTALYWYRQSLGQGPEFLIYFQGTGAADDSGLPNDRFFAVRPEGSVSTLKIQRTERGDSAVYLCASSLVYQETQYFGPGTRLLVL.